The 22 T cell receptor beta chains in this list originate from one sample, sequenced in a study of T cell responses to AZD1222 COVID-19 vaccine. Clones were sequenced by immunoSEQ multiplex PCR, and TCRdb holds only the in-frame ones, with some missing. The sample has under 85,000 clones, 88% seen once. The sequencing here drew on peripheral blood, taken on day 0 of MenACWY control vaccination. These receptors were obtained from an adult in good health.

The chain is built from TRBV7-2 and TRBJ1-4; 8 bases match TRBD1. The V and J ends lost 5 bases and 5 bases, in that order; junction bases with no gene match: 4. The CDR3 is made up of 14 amino acids. CDR1 and CDR2 from the germline V gene are SGHTA and FQGNSA. CDR3 region: CASSPGTGNEKLFF. DNA for the CDR3: TGTGCCAGCAGCCCTGGGACAGGCAATGAAAAACTGTTTTTT. The complete variable domain, with remaining parts taken from reference TRBV7-2 and TRBJ1-4, reads GAGVSQSPSNKVTEKGKDVELRCDPISGHTALYWYRQSLGQGLEFLIYFQGNSAPDKSGLPSDRFSAERTGGSVSTLTIQRTQQEDSAVYLCASSPGTGNEKLFFGSGTQLSVL.

This sequence joins TRBV14 and TRBJ2-2, with 7 nucleotides matching TRBD1. V dropped 1 base and J dropped 4; count of bases not matched to a gene: 9. CDR1 and CDR2 (germline): SGHDN, FVKESK. This CDR3 spans 17 amino acids. For the CDR3, the DNA is TGTGCCAGCAGCCAAGGCAGGGGGTTCCGTGGCACCGGGGAGCTGTTTTTT. The encoded protein is CASSQGRGFRGTGELFF.

The CDR3, as DNA: TGTGCCAGCAGCCAAACCGGGACACAGAATTCACCCCTCCACTTT. Translated, it gives CASSQTGTQNSPLHF. The chain is built from TRBV11-3 and TRBJ1-6; a weak D match, TRBD1 (6 bases). CDR1 and CDR2 (germline): SGHNT, YENEEA. The ends were cut back, 5 bases at V and 7 bases at J, with 15 bases in the middle. This CDR3 has 15 amino acids.

The rearrangement joins TRBV6-5 to TRBJ1-6; weak D call: TRBD1 (5 bases). With 8 bases removed from V and 10 bases from J, the gap between germline ends came to 18 bases. The CDR3 is 14 residues long. The germline V gene has CDR1 MNHEY and CDR2 SVGAGI. In nucleotides, the CDR3 is TGTGCCAGCTCTTGGGGCCTGGACCGCTCACCCCTCCACTTT. It is translated as CASSWGLDRSPLHF.

The V gene is TRBV19, the J gene TRBJ2-7; D is unclear. Germline V gene data show CDR1 as LNHDA and CDR2 as SQIVND (reference sequence). The V gene lost 3 bases and the J gene lost 3 bases, with 6 bases spanning the gap. The CDR3 loop spans 12 amino acids. The CDR3 DNA is TGTGCCAGTAGTATGGGTGGCTACGAGCAGTACTTC. Protein product: CASSMGGYEQYF. The complete variable domain, with remaining parts taken from reference TRBV19 and TRBJ2-7, reads DGGITQSPKYLFRKEGQNVTLSCEQNLNHDAMYWYRQDPGQGLRLIYYSQIVNDFQKGDIAEGYSVSREKKESFPLTVTSAQKNPTAFYLCASSMGGYEQYFGPGTRLTVT.

The chain carries TRBV10-1 and TRBJ1-4; maybe TRBD1 (5 bases). Trimming removed 2 bases at V and 5 bases at J, with 24 bases between. CDR1 WNHNN and CDR2 SYGVQD come from the germline V gene (reference sequence). CDR3 size: 19 residues. The DNA for the CDR3 is TGCGCCAGCAGTGAGCTATGGGGTTCGACCCAGGGACGGAATGAAAAACTGTTTTTT. Protein sequence: CASSELWGSTQGRNEKLFF.

The rearrangement links TRBV3-1 (or the pseudogene TRBV3-2) to TRBJ1-5; 7 nucleotides agree with TRBD1. V was pared by 2 bases and J by 3 bases, with 7 bases of the junction left unmatched. The CDR3 is made up of 16 amino acids. Looked up from germline, CDR1 is LGHDT and CDR2 is YNNKEL (reference sequence). The CDR3 DNA sequence: TGTGCCAGCAGCCAAACACAGGGGCCGCTCAATCAGCCCCAGCATTTT. Translated, it gives CASSQTQGPLNQPQHF.

This chain uses TRBV24-1 with TRBJ1-5, with 9 bases matching TRBD1. Germline V lookup: CDR1 KGHDR, CDR2 SFDVKD. Unmatched junction bases numbered 4, after V lost 6 bases and J lost 2 bases. The CDR3 runs to 15 residues. Here the CDR3 reads CATSTGGLGNQPQHF. The CDR3 bases are TGTGCCACCAGTACAGGGGGCTTGGGCAATCAGCCCCAGCATTTT.

With respect to this clone: This same CDR3 is encoded by further DNA sequences in the sample. The chain carries TRBV5-1 and TRBJ2-3, with D hard to call. V was cut by 1 base and J by 0 bases, with 3 bases left in between. Germline V lookup: CDR1 SGHRS, CDR2 YFSETQ. The CDR3 sequence is 13 residues long. CDR3 loop: CASSLTSTDTQYF. The CDR3 nucleotides are TGCGCCAGCAGCTTGACTAGCACAGATACGCAGTATTTT.

This sequence joins TRBV30 and TRBJ1-2, with D unclear. The CDR3 length is 12 residues. V shed 0 bases and J shed 2 bases, with 4 bases lying between them. Per germline, CDR1 GTSNPN and CDR2 SVGIG (reference sequence). This CDR3 is CAWSVENYGYTF. The CDR3 nucleotides are TGTGCCTGGAGTGTAGAGAACTATGGCTACACCTTC.

This chain uses TRBV5-1 with TRBJ2-3, with TRBD1 as a possible D gene (5 bases). The V end was cut by 0 bases, the J end by 0 bases, with 20 bases between. The CDR3 runs 19 residues. CDR1 and CDR2 from the germline V gene are SGHRS and YFSETQ. CDR3 sequence (DNA): TGCGCCAGCAGCTTGGGACGGATAAGGGGCCGTGTGAGCACAGATACGCAGTATTTT. Amino acids: CASSLGRIRGRVSTDTQYF.

This chain uses TRBV5-4 with TRBJ2-5; TRBD2 aligns across 7 bases. This CDR3 has 15 amino acids. CDR1 is SGHNT, CDR2 YYREEE, per germline (reference sequence). Germline trimming cut 0 bases from V and 6 bases from J; bases unmatched to any gene: 8. Here the CDR3 reads CASSLETGGPKTQYF. In DNA form, the CDR3 reads TGTGCCAGCAGCTTGGAAACGGGGGGACCTAAGACCCAGTACTTC.

This clone was detected a few times. The chain recombines TRBV11-2 with TRBJ1-6; D gene ambiguous. Germline CDR1 is SGHAT and CDR2 is FQNNGV. The CDR3 covers 15 residues. Deletions cut 4 bases from V and 5 bases from J, with 12 bases between. The CDR3 DNA reads TGTGCCAGCAGCTCGGGATTGGTTAATAATTCACCCCTCCACTTT. Amino acids: CASSSGLVNNSPLHF.

Here the CDR3 reads CASTEGPLGEQYF. CDR3 DNA sequence: TGTGCCAGCACTGAGGGTCCTCTGGGCGAGCAGTACTTC. This chain uses TRBV9 with TRBJ2-7, with D perhaps TRBD2 (5 bases). Germline V gene data show CDR1 as SGDLS and CDR2 as YYNGEE. V lost 6 bases and J 6 bases, leaving 16 bases between the germline ends. The CDR3 covers 13 residues. Combining the CDR3 with reference TRBV9 and TRBJ2-7 gives the whole variable domain DSGVTQTPKHLITATGQRVTLRCSPRSGDLSVYWYQQSLDQGLQFLIQYYNGEERAKGNILERFSAQQFPDLHSELNLSSLELGDSALYFCASTEGPLGEQYFGPGTRLTVT.

This chain links TRBV4-3 with TRBJ2-1; D not certain. Deletions cut 0 bases from V and 4 bases from J, with 22 bases between. Germline V CDR1 and CDR2: LGHNA, YSLEER. This CDR3 is built from 19 residues. This chain's CDR3 is CASSQDPGGAALHYNEQFF. The CDR3 DNA reads as TGCGCCAGCAGCCAAGATCCTGGCGGCGCCGCCCTACATTACAATGAGCAGTTCTTC.

The chain uses TRBV7-3 and TRBJ2-1; possible D gene TRBD1, 6 bases. Trimming stripped 2 bases from V and 11 bases from J, with 16 bases between. Germline lookup yields CDR1 SGHTA and CDR2 FQGTGA. The CDR3 extends over 14 amino acids. As DNA, the CDR3 is TGTGCCAGCAGCTTAGGGAGAGGGGGAATACAGCAGTTCTTC. It is translated as CASSLGRGGIQQFF.

The chain employs TRBV20-1 and TRBJ2-5, with TRBD1 identical over 9 bases. CDR1 and CDR2 (germline): DFQATT, SNEGSKA (reference sequence). After removal of 3 bases from V and 1 base from J, the junction contained 9 bases not matched to a gene. This CDR3 has 16 residues. Here the CDR3 reads CSASPRQGVRQETQYF. The CDR3 DNA reads as TGCAGTGCTAGTCCTCGACAGGGGGTTCGCCAAGAGACCCAGTACTTC.

This chain uses TRBV7-9 with TRBJ1-4; possibly TRBD1 for D (5 bases). The CDR3 covers 16 residues. Germline loops: CDR1 SEHNR, CDR2 FQNEAQ (reference sequence). The V and J ends lost 2 bases and 7 bases respectively, with 17 bases between them. As DNA, the CDR3 is TGTGCCAGCAGCTTATCGGCCGGGCAGGGCGGTGAAAAACTGTTTTTT. Translated: CASSLSAGQGGEKLFF.

This clone was picked up one time. V usage is TRBV9 and J usage is TRBJ2-1, with D perhaps TRBD2 (6 bases). The length of the CDR3 is 12 residues. Trimming cost V 7 bases and J 5 bases, with 10 bases left between them. From germline, CDR1 is SGDLS and CDR2 YYNGEE. CDR3 residues: CASGRRDNEQFF. CDR3 in DNA: TGTGCCAGCGGTAGGAGGGACAATGAGCAGTTCTTC.

The rearrangement uses TRBV27 and TRBJ1-2; perhaps TRBD1 as D (6 bases). V was clipped by 5 bases and J by 10 bases, with 20 bases between them. The germline gives CDR1 MNHEY, CDR2 SMNVEV (reference sequence). CDR3 length: 14 residues. CDR3: CASSPQGEGEDYTF. Written as DNA, the CDR3 is TGTGCCAGCAGTCCCCAAGGAGAGGGGGAGGACTACACCTTC.

Here the CDR3 reads CASSIVGRGLPEAFF. As DNA, the CDR3 is TGTGCCAGTAGTATAGTCGGCAGGGGGCTACCTGAAGCTTTCTTT. The chain uses TRBV19 and TRBJ1-1; TRBD1 aligns across 8 bases. Germline V CDR1 and CDR2: LNHDA, SQIVND (reference sequence). V lost 1 base to trimming and J lost 6 bases; unmatched junction nucleotides: 7. The CDR3 is 15 amino acids.

The chain is built from TRBV19 and TRBJ1-1, with D unresolved. The CDR3 is 14 amino acids. Deletions cut 6 bases from V and 0 bases from J, with 11 bases between. Germline loops: CDR1 LNHDA, CDR2 SQIVND (reference sequence). The CDR3 DNA reads as TGTGCCAGTAGACGAAGCGGGATGAACACTGAAGCTTTCTTT. Protein product: CASRRSGMNTEAFF.